This TCR beta chain was identified in a study of shared clonotypes between healthy human individuals. The overall study: Per-donor plates numbered three CD4 naive, three CD4 memory, two CD8 naive and one CD8 memory.

Study donors comprised healthy, HIV-negative adults devoid of recent acute infection or vaccination. The CDR3 sequence is 16 residues long. CDR1 is SGHRS and CDR2 is YFSETQ in the germline V gene. V dropped 1 base and J dropped 5 bases, with 15 bases sitting between them. The repertoire was sequenced with immunoSEQ multiplex PCR; TCRdb's copy has only in-frame clones and lacks some. This sample yields about 2.4 million clones, of which 80% to 95% are seen a single time; 0.36% belongs to the top ten. Sequencing was carried out using naive CD4+ T cells from PBMCs. Subset: CD45RA+ positively selected. The chain couples TRBV5-1 to TRBJ2-2, with a weak D call TRBD1 (6 bases). The TCR originated in a man aged 18 to 30 in good health. Some clones in this sample may be carry-over from other donors' samples. The DNA of the CDR3 is TGCGCCAGCAGCTTGACTGGACAGAGGGGAACCGGGGAGCTGTTTTTT. This gives the protein CASSLTGQRGTGELFF.